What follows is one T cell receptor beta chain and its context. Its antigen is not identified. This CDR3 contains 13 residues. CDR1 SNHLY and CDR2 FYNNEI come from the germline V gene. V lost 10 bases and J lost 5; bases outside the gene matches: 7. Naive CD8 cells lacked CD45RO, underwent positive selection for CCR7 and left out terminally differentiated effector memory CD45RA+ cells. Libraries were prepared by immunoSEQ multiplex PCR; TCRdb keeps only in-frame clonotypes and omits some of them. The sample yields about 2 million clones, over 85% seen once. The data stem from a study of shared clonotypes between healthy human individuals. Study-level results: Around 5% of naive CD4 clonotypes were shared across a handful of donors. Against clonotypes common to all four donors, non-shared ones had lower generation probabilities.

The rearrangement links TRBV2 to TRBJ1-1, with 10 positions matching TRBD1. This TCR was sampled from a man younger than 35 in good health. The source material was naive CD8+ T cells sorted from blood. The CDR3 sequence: CATRQGARTEAFF. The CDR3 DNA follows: TGTGCCACCAGACAGGGGGCGAGAACTGAAGCTTTCTTT.